A selection of T cell receptor beta chains follows, all from one sample in a study of blood T cell repertoires in COVID-19. TCRdb's copy holds only in-frame clones and misses some; the assay was immunoSEQ multiplex PCR. The sample lists a few hundred thousand clones, about 90% occurring once. The specimen sequenced was PBMCs or T cells enriched from blood (not recorded which). These receptors were collected from a man aged 30-40 years who had recovered from COVID-19. The CDR3 runs from the conserved cysteine through the conserved F or W. Fields, in order: CDR3 protein, J gene, V gene.

CDR3: CASSFPATGRKGSYGYTF
J: TRBJ1-2
V: TRBV28

CDR3: CASSFPGRTYEQYF
J: TRBJ2-7
V: TRBV28

CDR3: CASSGRTGNYEQYF
J: TRBJ2-7
V: TRBV13

CDR3: CASSLGAEQFF
J: TRBJ2-1
V: TRBV12-3/TRBV12-4

CDR3: CASSFGQGSVHGYTF
J: TRBJ1-2
V: TRBV5-1

CDR3: CASSPGEWRATIGETQYF
J: TRBJ2-5
V: TRBV5-1

CDR3: CASSLNGRLNTEAFF
J: TRBJ1-1
V: TRBV5-5

CDR3: CASSGPVGSPGGTEAFF
J: TRBJ1-1
V: TRBV28

CDR3: CASSESRGYGYTF
J: TRBJ1-2
V: TRBV10-1

CDR3: CASSTIGQGATLYNEQFF
J: TRBJ2-1
V: TRBV28

CDR3: CASSDRASGGYNEQFF
J: TRBJ2-1
V: TRBV6-4

CDR3: CASSGGLLYNSPLHF
J: TRBJ1-6
V: TRBV2

CDR3: CASTPGTNSYNEQFF
J: TRBJ2-1
V: TRBV6-6

CDR3: CATTEGAGELFF
J: TRBJ2-2
V: TRBV15

CDR3: CAWRQAGLAGGAYEQYF
J: TRBJ2-7
V: TRBV30

CDR3: CASSVRTSGRDTQYF
J: TRBJ2-3
V: TRBV9

CDR3: CASSLAAEQFF
J: TRBJ2-1
V: TRBV7-9

CDR3: CASSQVRETHYEQYF
J: TRBJ2-7
V: TRBV4-3

CDR3: CASSDGVAEPQHF
J: TRBJ1-5
V: TRBV2

CDR3: CASRRSDEQFF
J: TRBJ2-1
V: TRBV6-5

CDR3: CASTVAGYNSPLHF
J: TRBJ1-6
V: TRBV27

CDR3: CASGTRGAGNEQFF
J: TRBJ2-1
V: TRBV25-1

CDR3: CASSRALAGPFYNEQFF
J: TRBJ2-1
V: TRBV9

CDR3: CASSVARENTEAFF
J: TRBJ1-1
V: TRBV9

CDR3: CASSLDETGAEKLFF
J: TRBJ1-4
V: TRBV5-6

CDR3: CASSSNEKLFF
J: TRBJ1-4
V: TRBV12-3/TRBV12-4

CDR3: CASSVTGTSDYEQYF
J: TRBJ2-7
V: TRBV2

CDR3: CASSRLVPGELFF
J: TRBJ2-2
V: TRBV6-2/TRBV6-3

CDR3: CASSLATGDEQYF
J: TRBJ2-7
V: TRBV5-5

CDR3: CSVSRGQETQYF
J: TRBJ2-5
V: TRBV29-1